The 23 T cell receptor beta chains given below trace back to one sample, sequenced in a study of T cell changes during pregnancy in multiple sclerosis. Profiling relied on immunoSEQ multiplex PCR, and the TCRdb table lists in-frame clones only, not all of them. This repertoire shows roughly 100,000 clones, about 90% found once; its top ten account for 1.6%. The starting material was peripheral blood, obtained after pregnancy. The receptors originated from a female donor with multiple sclerosis, enrolled in a pregnancy study.

The chain is built from TRBV5-1 and TRBJ1-1; 7 nucleotides align to TRBD1. J gave up 6 bases and V 4 bases, and 9 bases lay outside the gene matches. CDR3 length: 14 residues. Germline V lookup: CDR1 SGHRS, CDR2 YFSETQ. CDR3 in DNA: TGCGCCAGCAGCGTGAAAATTGGGACAGCTGAAGCTTTCTTT. It codes for CASSVKIGTAEAFF.

CDR3 DNA: TGTGCCAGCAGCCCCCCCCTGGGGGGGGGATCTGAAGCTTTCTTT. It translates to CASSPPLGGGSEAFF. The rearrangement uses TRBV7-9 and TRBJ1-1; TRBD1 is a possible D gene (5 bases). The V and J ends lost 5 bases and 6 bases respectively, with 19 bases between them. The CDR3 runs 15 residues. Germline CDR1 and CDR2: SEHNR and FQNEAQ (reference sequence).

V usage is TRBV5-1 and J usage is TRBJ2-1; no clear D gene. V was pared by 6 bases and J by 0 bases, with 10 bases between. Germline V gene lookup returns CDR1 SGHRS and CDR2 YFSETQ. The CDR3 extends over 14 amino acids. The CDR3 is CASNPMSSYNEQFF. Written as DNA, the CDR3 is TGCGCCAGCAACCCGATGAGCTCCTACAATGAGCAGTTCTTC.

In DNA, the CDR3 is TGTGCCAGCAGTTACTCTATAATGGAGGGGAGAGAGACCCAGTACTTC. Amino acids: CASSYSIMEGRETQYF. This sequence joins TRBV6-5 and TRBJ2-5, with a weak D call TRBD2 (6 bases). Germline V gene data show CDR1 as MNHEY and CDR2 as SVGAGI. Trimming pared 0 bases from V and 4 bases from J, leaving 15 bases between. The CDR3 length is 16 residues.

The chain has TRBV7-9 and TRBJ2-7; 10 positions match TRBD1. The junction had 8 bases not matched to a gene; V was cut back by 5 bases and J by 4 bases. The CDR3 covers 15 residues. From germline, CDR1 is SEHNR and CDR2 FQNEAQ (reference sequence). CDR3 DNA sequence: TGTGCCAGCAGCAACCCCGGGACAGGGGTATACGAGCAGTACTTC. Amino acids: CASSNPGTGVYEQYF. Complete variable domain (other parts from reference TRBV7-9 and TRBJ2-7): DTGVSQNPRHKITKRGQNVTFRCDPISEHNRLYWYRQTLGQGPEFLTYFQNEAQLEKSRLLSDRFSAERPKGSFSTLEIQRTEQGDSAMYLCASSNPGTGVYEQYFGPGTRLTVT.

This clone was seen just once. The chain has TRBV19 and TRBJ2-1; 12 bases are a match to TRBD2. The CDR3 sequence is 16 residues long. Germline CDR1 and CDR2: LNHDA and SQIVND (reference sequence). V shed 1 base, J shed 7 bases, and the junction held 5 bases outside the gene matches. The CDR3 nucleotides read TGTGCCAGTAGTATAGGGCCTAGCGGGAGGGCGAATGAGCAGTTCTTC. Its protein product is CASSIGPSGRANEQFF.

This sequence joins TRBV5-6 and TRBJ2-6; weak D call: TRBD2 (7 bases). The germline V gene has CDR1 SGHDT and CDR2 YYEEEE. V lost 6 bases to trimming and J lost 0 bases, with 16 bases between them. The CDR3 covers 17 residues. CDR3 sequence (DNA): TGTGCCAGCATCCGCCGTGGGGGGGCCTCTGGGGCCAACGTCCTGACTTTC. It codes for CASIRRGGASGANVLTF.

In this sample, this clone turned up a few times. J is TRBJ2-3 and V is TRBV11-2; D unclear. Germline CDR1 and CDR2: SGHAT and FQNNGV. The CDR3 has 15 residues. V dropped 5 bases and J dropped 2 bases, with 14 bases sitting between them. This CDR3 reads CASSVGHIPTDTQYF. The CDR3 DNA reads as TGTGCCAGCAGCGTAGGGCATATACCCACAGATACGCAGTATTTT. The full variable domain, in which reference TRBV11-2 and TRBJ2-3 provide the parts outside the CDR3, is EAGVAQSPRYKIIEKRQSVAFWCNPISGHATLYWYQQILGQGPKLLIQFQNNGVVDDSQLPKDRFSAERLKGVDSTLKIQPAKLEDSAVYLCASSVGHIPTDTQYFGPGTRLTVL.

This chain uses TRBV7-9 with TRBJ2-7, with TRBD1 matching over 7 bases. Germline CDR1 is SEHNR and CDR2 is FQNEAQ (reference sequence). The CDR3 is 12 amino acids. With 5 bases clipped from V and 10 bases from J, the junction kept 8 bases outside the gene matches. The CDR3 loop is CASSPPDRSQYF. CDR3 DNA: TGTGCCAGCAGCCCACCGGACAGGAGCCAGTACTTC.

This clone was observed a single time. The chain uses TRBV5-6 and TRBJ1-2, with D unresolved. This CDR3 comprises 17 residues. Trimming removed 0 bases at V and 7 bases at J, with 22 bases between. Germline V lookup: CDR1 SGHDT, CDR2 YYEEEE. CDR3 in DNA: TGTGCCAGCAGCTTGGGGGAGAAGGGCGCGTGGATTAGTGGCTACACCTTC. Amino acid sequence: CASSLGEKGAWISGYTF.

The chain links TRBV27 to TRBJ1-2; D is perhaps TRBD1 (6 bases). V shed 0 bases and J shed 4 bases, with 9 bases lying between them. The CDR3 is made up of 14 amino acids. Per germline, CDR1 MNHEY and CDR2 SMNVEV (reference sequence). This CDR3 is CASSLSGQLYGYTF. The CDR3 DNA is TGTGCCAGCAGTTTATCCGGACAGCTCTATGGCTACACCTTC.

This chain joins TRBV11-2 and TRBJ1-4; D is possibly TRBD1 (5 bases). Trimming took off 0 bases at V and 10 bases at J, with 9 bases between the two ends. Germline CDR1 is SGHAT and CDR2 is FQNNGV. The CDR3 totals 13 residues. The CDR3 nucleotides are TGTGCCAGCAGCTTAGAAAGGGGCGGAAAACTGTTTTTT. Amino acids: CASSLERGGKLFF.

The CDR3 DNA reads as TGTGCCACTACTGGGCCGGGAAATGAGCAGTTCTTC. The encoded protein is CATTGPGNEQFF. The chain uses TRBV6-1 and TRBJ2-1; perhaps TRBD2 as D (5 bases). V shed 10 bases and J shed 7 bases, with 14 bases lying between them. This CDR3 is built from 12 residues. The V gene's germline CDR1 is MNHNS and CDR2 SASEGT.

The chain links TRBV30 to TRBJ2-7, with D maybe TRBD1 (6 bases). This CDR3 region has 13 residues. Germline V gene lookup returns CDR1 GTSNPN and CDR2 SVGIG (reference sequence). V dropped 6 bases and J dropped 3 bases, with 15 bases sitting between them. The CDR3 region has the DNA TGTGCCTGCGGGGACACCGGGTTCTACGAGCAGTACTTC. It yields the protein CACGDTGFYEQYF.

CDR3 sequence reads: CASRPDRVQPQHF. For the CDR3, the DNA is TGTGCCAGCAGGCCCGACAGAGTACAGCCCCAGCATTTT. The gene calls are TRBV28 and TRBJ1-5; TRBD1 might be the D (5 bases). Trimming took 6 bases from V and 7 from J, leaving 13 bases between them. The CDR3 has 13 amino acids. The germline CDR1 and CDR2 sequences are MDHEN and SYDVKM.

The rearrangement uses TRBV2 and TRBJ2-3, with TRBD2 matching 7 bases. Germline values: CDR1 SNHLY, CDR2 FYNNEI. CDR3 length equals 14 residues. After removal of 4 bases from V and 0 bases from J, the junction contained 1 base not matched to a gene. The CDR3 bases are TGTGCCAGCAGTGTACTAGCGAGCACAGATACGCAGTATTTT. Its protein product is CASSVLASTDTQYF.

The gene calls are TRBV5-1 and TRBJ1-4; the D is unclear. V was pared by 0 bases and J by 7 bases, with 10 bases between. There are 14 residues in the CDR3. Germline V gene sequence: CDR1 SGHRS, CDR2 YFSETQ. In DNA form, the CDR3 reads TGCGCCAGCAGCTTGGGCGGGGAGGGTGAAAAACTGTTTTTT. It specifies CASSLGGEGEKLFF.

The chain recombines TRBV19 with TRBJ1-3, with TRBD1 identical over 7 bases. Trimming removed 5 bases from V and 0 bases from J; junction bases left unmatched: 7. The CDR3 extends over 16 amino acids. Germline CDR1 LNHDA, CDR2 SQIVND (reference sequence). This CDR3 is CASSQRGQNSGNTIYF. The CDR3 nucleotides are TGTGCCAGTAGTCAAAGGGGACAGAACTCTGGAAACACCATATATTTT.

This sequence joins TRBV29-1 and TRBJ2-7; tentatively, D is TRBD1 (6 bases). In germline, CDR1 is SQVTM, CDR2 ANQGSEA. The germline V and J ends were trimmed by 2 bases and 6 bases, with 20 bases remaining between them. The CDR3 extends over 15 amino acids. CDR3 DNA: TGCAGCGTTGAACTAAGGACCGGGACAACCGCCGAGCAGTACTTC. Encoded protein: CSVELRTGTTAEQYF.

The V and J genes are TRBV10-3 and TRBJ2-2, with 8 bases aligning to TRBD2. The length of the CDR3 is 17 residues. The germline gives CDR1 ENHRY, CDR2 SYGVKD. Losses at the gene ends were 4 bases for V and 0 bases for J; bases not matched to a gene: 7. The CDR3 bases are TGTGCCATCAGTGTTATATCGGGACTAGCGAACACCGGGGAGCTGTTTTTT. Encoded protein: CAISVISGLANTGELFF.

V usage is TRBV10-1 and J usage is TRBJ2-1; no clear D gene. Germline CDR1 WNHNN, CDR2 SYGVQD (reference sequence). V lost 6 bases to trimming and J lost 9 bases, with 15 bases between them. This CDR3 contains 13 residues. CDR3 in amino acids: CASSLTPSAEQFF. DNA of the CDR3: TGCGCCAGCAGCCTGACACCTTCAGCTGAGCAGTTCTTC.

This chain connects TRBV5-1 to TRBJ1-1; 8 bases line up with TRBD1. From germline, CDR1 is SGHRS and CDR2 YFSETQ. There are 13 residues in the CDR3. Unmatched junction bases numbered 3, after V lost 5 bases and J lost 3 bases. The CDR3 DNA is TGCGCCAGCAGGTTACAGGGGGACACTGAAGCTTTCTTT. Translated: CASRLQGDTEAFF.

This clone occurred a few times. The chain has TRBV19 and TRBJ2-2; a weak D match, TRBD1 (6 bases). The germline V and J ends were trimmed by 5 bases and 2 bases, with 12 bases remaining between them. The CDR3 consists of 15 residues. CDR1 and CDR2 (germline): LNHDA, SQIVND (reference sequence). The CDR3 sequence is CASSPTGINTGELFF. The CDR3 coding sequence is TGTGCCAGTAGTCCGACAGGAATTAACACCGGGGAGCTGTTTTTT. Looking up the rest from reference TRBV19 and TRBJ2-2 gives the full variable domain: DGGITQSPKYLFRKEGQNVTLSCEQNLNHDAMYWYRQDPGQGLRLIYYSQIVNDFQKGDIAEGYSVSREKKESFPLTVTSAQKNPTAFYLCASSPTGINTGELFFGEGSRLTVL.